This T cell receptor (beta chain) was captured by sequencing in a study of CD8 T cells in ankylosing spondylitis. This clonotype appeared many times. Its target is not known. The authors made TCR beta libraries by quantitative 5'-RACE with molecular barcodes. TCRdb redid the calling of the 5' RACE reads with MiXCR, one entry per CDR3 protein. The table includes roughly 220,000 distinct CDR3 sequences, roughly a tenth detected once. Regarding the study as a whole: Ankylosing spondylitis blood appeared to be characterized by a TCR beta motif of roughly eight highly homologous variants.

CDR3 length: 13 amino acids. The germline V and J ends were trimmed by 1 base and 2 bases, with 9 bases remaining between them. Germline lookup yields CDR1 DFQATT and CDR2 SNEGSKA (reference sequence). What was sequenced was blood, either unsorted or a sorted T cell fraction (not recorded which). This chain uses TRBV20-1 with TRBJ2-7; the D gene is possibly TRBD2 (5 bases). The TCR sequence derives from a male donor with ankylosing spondylitis or in good health (not recorded which). The CDR3 here is CSARVVGTYEQYF. The CDR3 DNA reads as TGCAGTGCTAGAGTTGTCGGGACCTACGAGCAGTACTTC.